This T cell receptor (beta chain) was identified in a study of sequential checkpoint blockade in melanoma. The CDR3 runs 19 residues. Some clones are missing from TCRdb's copy, which holds only in-frame ones; the method was immunoSEQ multiplex PCR. Among about 6,900 clones listed, around 78% were seen once. Treatment indicated: randomized to nivolumab then ipilimumab (arm A) or the reverse (arm B). None of the patients previously received DNA-damaging chemotherapy. Sorted cells were live CD3+CD8+, lacking CD19 and CD56, from PBMCs. Specimen: CD8+ T cells sorted from blood (inferred from file names), collected from a patient given nivolumab and ipilimumab in sequence. The receptor's source is a human donor with melanoma. The chain couples TRBV21-1 to TRBJ1-5; TRBD1 was called by the table and not checked on the DNA. TRBV21-1 is reported as a pseudogene. CDR3: CASSKRLGGYRGDNQPQHF. Written as DNA, the CDR3 is TGTGCCAGCAGCAAAAGGCTTGGGGGTTACAGGGGCGACAATCAGCCCCAGCATTTT.